Described below is a single T cell receptor (beta chain) sequence and its context. This clonotype was seen repeatedly, ten times or more. This clone's antigen is unknown. Base qualities are not provided; no much larger clone lies one nucleotide away. Sequencer: Illumina HiSeq 2500. TCR beta libraries were prepared by quantitative 5'-RACE with molecular barcodes. On the authors' methods: A new computational method, built on a probabilistic model of VDJ rearrangement, was used to identify disease-linked TCR variants. TCRdb reprocessed the public reads (quality trimming at Q25 with fastp, clone calling with MiXCR) and kept in-frame beta chains. Each CDR3 protein appears once, grouped with its most common genes and DNA. These V and J calls are TCRdb output, not the study's own analysis. A total of some 220,000 distinct CDR3 sequences appear in this sample, roughly 8.2% of them only once. The ten top clones hold roughly 5% of the sample.

According to the germline V gene, CDR1 reads SQVTM and CDR2 reads ANQGSEA. Taken from cysteine to phenylalanine, the CDR3 has 13 residues. Only the CDR3 DNA is retained, 39 bases long and in frame from the first base. Trimming at the junction amounts to 6 bases on V and 5 bases on J, and the germline ends lie 17 bases apart. This entry belongs to a study of CD8 T cells in ankylosing spondylitis (dated by TCRdb to about 2017). Some background on the complete study: The study profiled T cell receptor beta repertoires in healthy donors and ankylosing spondylitis patients to find disease-linked TCR variants. The full study cohort comprised 25 ankylosing spondylitis patients and 110 or so healthy donors. Samples of peripheral blood were taken, and for ankylosing spondylitis patients, synovial fluid was collected as well. What the authors observed across the whole study: In peripheral blood, the disease-linked clones were found at relatively low frequencies and had a CD8+ phenotype. Blood from ankylosing spondylitis patients appeared to be characterized by a TCR beta motif made up of several highly homologous amino acid variants. Some motif variants had previously been reported in the synovial fluid and blood of reactive arthritis patients, which suggests shared mechanisms of disease initiation. The disease-linked clones were reported as significantly enriched in matched synovial fluid samples from ankylosing spondylitis patients.

The sequenced material came from blood, either unsorted or a sorted T cell fraction (not recorded which). The source is a female donor with ankylosing spondylitis or in good health (not recorded which). The rearranged segments are TRBV29-1 and TRBJ2-7; TRBD1 is possibly the D segment (5 matching bases). The CDR3 region: CSVQDIPRHEQYF. The base sequence is TGCAGCGTCCAGGACATTCCGCGGCACGAGCAGTACTTC.